This T cell receptor (beta chain) is from a study of blood T cell repertoires in COVID-19. Study as a whole: Sites in the United States, Italy and Spain provided acute and convalescent COVID-19 samples. The cDNA or gDNA used as material had been derived from T cells, B-cell-depleted T cells, or PBMCs.

This table comes from immunoSEQ multiplex PCR, and its TCRdb copy is limited to in-frame clones, with some not included. The repertoire has some 74,000 clones, roughly 88% of them found once; the top ten carry roughly 28%. There are 13 residues in the CDR3. Trimming removed 0 bases from V and 8 bases from J, with 8 bases in between. Germline CDR1 SGHDT, CDR2 YYEEEE. This TCR derives from a man aged 50 to 60 with acute or convalescent COVID-19. The chain is built from TRBV5-6 and TRBJ1-4; perhaps TRBD1 as D (6 bases). Sequenced input: peripheral blood. The CDR3 DNA follows: TGTGCCAGCAGCTTGGGACAGGACGAAAAACTGTTTTTT. It is translated as CASSLGQDEKLFF.